Each of the 10 T cell receptor beta chains below was sequenced from the same sample in a study of OX40 agonist ivuxolimab in advanced cancers. Assay used: immunoSEQ multiplex PCR; TCRdb lists only in-frame clones, some missing. There are about 71,000 clones in the sample; about 78% occur only once, and about 5.7% lies in the top ten. Sequences were derived from CD4+ or CD8+ T cells sorted from blood, sampled in a trial of the OX40 agonist ivuxolimab. These receptors were taken from an adult with an advanced solid tumor such as melanoma, head and neck, liver or kidney cancer.

This clone was detected only once. The rearrangement joins TRBV5-8 to TRBJ2-7; 15 bases agree with TRBD2. This CDR3 has 16 residues. J was trimmed by 5 bases and V by 2 bases; bases with no gene match: 5. The germline V gene encodes CDR1 SGHTS and CDR2 YDEGEE. The CDR3 nucleotides are TGTGCCAGCAGCTTAGGACTAGCGGGAGGGCCCCACGAGCAGTACTTC. Protein sequence: CASSLGLAGGPHEQYF.

The chain carries TRBV6-9 and TRBJ1-1; TRBD1 agrees at 8 bases. Germline lookup yields CDR1 MNHGY and CDR2 SVAAGI. This CDR3 has 13 residues. Trimming removed 6 bases from V and 7 bases from J; junction bases left unmatched: 7. This chain's CDR3 is CASRVDRGGEAFF. The CDR3 DNA reads TGTGCCAGCAGAGTCGACAGGGGTGGTGAAGCTTTCTTT.

The rearrangement uses TRBV7-6 and TRBJ2-4; no clear D. Trimming pared 4 bases from V and 4 bases from J, leaving 8 bases between. This CDR3 spans 13 amino acids. Germline CDR1 is SGHVS and CDR2 is FNYEAQ. The CDR3 is CASSSGPKNIQYF. The CDR3 nucleotides are TGTGCCAGCAGCTCCGGACCGAAAAACATTCAGTACTTC.

The V gene is TRBV29-1, the J gene TRBJ2-5, with no clear D. The ends were cut back, 6 bases at V and 5 bases at J, with 13 bases in the middle. Looked up from germline, CDR1 is SQVTM and CDR2 is ANQGSEA. The CDR3 is 12 amino acids. In nucleotides, the CDR3 is TGCAGCGTGAGAGACCCCGGGGAGACCCAGTACTTC. Translation: CSVRDPGETQYF.

The rearrangement links TRBV15 to TRBJ1-4; possible D gene TRBD1, 5 bases. CDR1 LNHNV and CDR2 YYDKDF come from the germline V gene (reference sequence). Between the trimmed V and J ends, which lost 1 base and 5 bases, there was a span of 17 bases. This CDR3 has 17 amino acids. The CDR3 loop reads CATSRGRTEGLNEKLFF. The CDR3 DNA sequence: TGTGCCACCAGCAGAGGACGGACCGAGGGACTAAATGAAAAACTGTTTTTT.

The rearrangement joins TRBV30 to TRBJ1-3; possible D gene TRBD1, 5 bases. This CDR3 contains 14 residues. The V and J ends lost 1 base and 4 bases respectively, with 11 bases between them. In germline, CDR1 is GTSNPN, CDR2 SVGIG (reference sequence). In nucleotides, the CDR3 is TGTGCCTGGAGTGAAGGGGCGACGGGAAACACCATATATTTT. This encodes CAWSEGATGNTIYF.

The chain uses TRBV28 and TRBJ2-7; D gene unclear. Germline V gives CDR1 MDHEN, CDR2 SYDVKM. V shed 5 bases and J shed 3 bases, with 8 bases lying between them. The CDR3 loop spans 12 amino acids. CDR3 nucleotide sequence: TGTGCCAGCAGTCGCATGGGCTACGAGCAGTACTTC. Translated, it gives CASSRMGYEQYF.

This sequence joins TRBV7-2 and TRBJ2-3, with TRBD1 identical over 9 bases. This CDR3 contains 16 residues. Germline V gives CDR1 SGHTA, CDR2 FQGNSA. The V gene end was trimmed by 5 bases and the J gene end by 1 base; junction bases not matched to a gene: 7. The CDR3 DNA reads as TGTGCCAGCAGCAAACAGGGGGCCGGCGGCACAGATACGCAGTATTTT. Translating gives CASSKQGAGGTDTQYF.

This chain joins TRBV6-1 and TRBJ1-3; D gene ambiguous. V was clipped by 5 bases and J by 0 bases, with 8 bases between them. The CDR3 extends over 14 amino acids. Germline assignment: CDR1 MNHNS and CDR2 SASEGT. The CDR3 reads CASSPGFSGNTIYF. CDR3 in DNA: TGTGCCAGCAGTCCAGGATTCTCTGGAAACACCATATATTTT.

This rearrangement joins TRBV19 to TRBJ2-2; TRBD1 matches at 9 bases. J lost 2 bases, V lost 10 bases, and 14 bases had no gene match. Germline values: CDR1 LNHDA, CDR2 SQIVND (reference sequence). CDR3 length: 17 residues. The CDR3 spells CATRRGQGSTNTGELFF. The CDR3, as DNA: TGTGCCACCCGCCGCGGACAGGGGTCGACAAACACCGGGGAGCTGTTTTTT.